This T cell receptor (beta chain) was captured in a study of T cells in Graves' hyperthyroidism and ophthalmopathy. The CDR3 is 16 residues long. Germline loops: CDR1 SGHVS, CDR2 FNYEAQ. V shed 2 bases and J 10 bases; nucleotides not matched to a gene: 8. Study findings and constraints: Through a model of 13 V-J features, ophthalmopathy was separated from stable hyperthyroidism.

This clonotype has a count of ten or more. What it recognizes is unknown. TCR beta CDR3 regions were amplified from RNA. First-round RT-PCR with HTBI primers amplified the TCR CDR3 region. TCRdb re-analysed the multiplex PCR reads in MiXCR, keeping a single row per CDR3 protein. The sample gives about 350,000 distinct CDR3 sequences, 15% to 20% of which show up once; about 3.7% is in the top ten. Each diagnosis drew on symptoms, thyroxine, TRAb, thyroid ultrasound and orbital computed tomography findings. The receptor comes from a woman under 30 with Graves' hyperthyroidism. This rearrangement joins TRBV7-6 to TRBJ1-6; TRBD1 matches at 10 bases. Sequencing was performed on blood. DNA for the CDR3: TGTGCCAGCAGCTTATTAACGGGACAGGGGTCCTCACCCCTCCACTTT. Translation: CASSLLTGQGSSPLHF.